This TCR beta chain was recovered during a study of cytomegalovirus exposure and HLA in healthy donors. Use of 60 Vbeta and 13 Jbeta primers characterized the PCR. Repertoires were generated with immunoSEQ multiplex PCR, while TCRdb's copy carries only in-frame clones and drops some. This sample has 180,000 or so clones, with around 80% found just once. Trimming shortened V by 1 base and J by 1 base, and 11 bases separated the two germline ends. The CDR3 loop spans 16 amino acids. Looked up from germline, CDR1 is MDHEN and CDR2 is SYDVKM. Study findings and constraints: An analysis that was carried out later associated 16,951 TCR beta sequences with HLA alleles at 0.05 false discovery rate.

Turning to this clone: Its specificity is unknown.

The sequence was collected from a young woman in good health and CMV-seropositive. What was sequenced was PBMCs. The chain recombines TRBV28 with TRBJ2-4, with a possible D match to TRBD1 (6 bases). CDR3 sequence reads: CASSLFPGVAKNIQYF. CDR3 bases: TGTGCCAGCAGTTTATTTCCAGGGGTTGCCAAAAACATTCAGTACTTC.